This passage covers 27 T cell receptor beta chains from one sample sequenced in a study of molecular identifiers for immune sequencing clone quantification. A single record per CDR3 protein comes from TCRdb applying MiXCR to the PCR reads. The table has hundreds of thousands of distinct CDR3 sequences, about 20% seen once; the top ten hold roughly 0.85%. The sequencing sample was made of naive CD8+ T cells from blood, with Jurkat cell RNA spiked in. As for subset: FACS-sorted CD8+CD4-CCR7+CD45RA+ naive T cells. The receptors shown here come from a human donor in good health. Some libraries in this study had Jurkat cell RNA spiked in.

This clonotype was found many times. The chain links TRBV5-1 to TRBJ2-3, with TRBD1 identical over 7 bases. J gave up 0 bases and V 5 bases, and 6 bases lay outside the gene matches. The length of the CDR3 is 15 residues. The germline gives CDR1 SGHRS, CDR2 YFSETQ. CDR3 region: CASSRGQASTDTQYF. The CDR3 DNA reads as TGCGCCAGCAGTCGCGGACAGGCTAGCACAGATACGCAGTATTTT.

This clonotype was seen many times. The chain couples TRBV28 to TRBJ2-3, with 7 bases fitting TRBD2. Germline V gene data show CDR1 as MDHEN and CDR2 as SYDVKM. V was clipped by 2 bases and J by 0 bases; unmatched bases: 5. This CDR3 spans 16 amino acids. The CDR3 DNA follows: TGTGCCAGCAGTTTAGGTCTAGCGGAGAGCACAGATACGCAGTATTTT. Translation gives CASSLGLAESTDTQYF.

This chain joins TRBV9 and TRBJ2-1; 9 nucleotides match TRBD1. The germline V gene has CDR1 SGDLS and CDR2 YYNGEE. The CDR3 totals 15 residues. V shed 4 bases and J 8 bases; nucleotides not matched to a gene: 10. This CDR3 reads CASSPRTGDPHEQFF. In DNA form, the CDR3 reads TGTGCCAGCAGCCCCAGGACAGGGGATCCACATGAGCAGTTCTTC.

J is TRBJ1-5 and V is TRBV30; D is possibly TRBD1 (6 bases). The CDR3 extends over 14 amino acids. Per germline, CDR1 GTSNPN and CDR2 SVGIG (reference sequence). The ends were cut back, 5 bases at V and 3 bases at J, with 14 bases in the middle. Here the CDR3 reads CAWDSGVLNQPQHF. The CDR3, as DNA: TGTGCCTGGGACTCAGGGGTCCTCAATCAGCCCCAGCATTTT.

This clonotype was seen only a few times. The DNA for the CDR3 is TGTGCCAGCAGCCTGTGGGGGGCAACTAATGAAAAACTGTTTTTT. It is translated as CASSLWGATNEKLFF. The gene calls are TRBV5-5 and TRBJ1-4; the D gene is possibly TRBD1 (5 bases). With 4 bases removed from V and 0 bases from J, the gap between germline ends came to 10 bases. This CDR3 region has 15 residues. In germline, CDR1 is SGHKS, CDR2 YYEKEE (reference sequence).

In its sample, this clonotype was seen a few times. This sequence joins TRBV19 and TRBJ2-1; D is unclear. V lost 5 bases to trimming and J lost 9 bases, with 11 bases between them. The CDR3 sequence is 12 residues long. CDR1 and CDR2 (germline): LNHDA, SQIVND (reference sequence). The CDR3 nucleotides read TGTGCCAGTAGTCCTCGTAAGCCTGAGCAGTTCTTC. Its protein product is CASSPRKPEQFF. The full variable domain, completed using reference TRBV19 and TRBJ2-1, is DGGITQSPKYLFRKEGQNVTLSCEQNLNHDAMYWYRQDPGQGLRLIYYSQIVNDFQKGDIAEGYSVSREKKESFPLTVTSAQKNPTAFYLCASSPRKPEQFFGPGTRLTVL.

This clonotype was seen many times. This sequence joins TRBV7-9 and TRBJ2-1; D is unresolved. The CDR3 contains 12 residues. The ends were cut back, 0 bases at V and 8 bases at J, with 5 bases in the middle. The germline gives CDR1 SEHNR, CDR2 FQNEAQ (reference sequence). The DNA of the CDR3 is TGTGCCAGCAGCTTAGCGCCCGATGAGCAGTTCTTC. This sequence encodes CASSLAPDEQFF.

The chain uses TRBV11-2 and TRBJ2-1; 9 nucleotides match TRBD2. The CDR3 is 17 amino acids. V shed 5 bases and J 0 bases; nucleotides not matched to a gene: 8. The germline gives CDR1 SGHAT, CDR2 FQNNGV. The CDR3: CASSTPLAGSSYNEQFF. DNA for the CDR3: TGTGCCAGCAGCACTCCTCTAGCGGGGAGCTCCTACAATGAGCAGTTCTTC.

V gene TRBV6-5 combines with J gene TRBJ2-3; maybe TRBD2 (6 bases). The V and J ends lost 0 bases and 2 bases respectively, with 9 bases between them. CDR3 length equals 15 residues. Germline V gene data show CDR1 as MNHEY and CDR2 as SVGAGI. The CDR3 nucleotides are TGTGCCAGCAGTTACTCGGCGGACTACACAGATACGCAGTATTTT. It codes for CASSYSADYTDTQYF.

A remark on this clonotype: This clone may be a read error of a much larger clone one base away. V and J are TRBV20-1 and TRBJ2-5; the D gene is possibly TRBD1 (5 bases). The CDR3 loop spans 15 amino acids. V dropped 1 base and J dropped 7 bases, with 19 bases sitting between them. CDR1 and CDR2 from the germline V gene are DFQATT and SNEGSKA (reference sequence). CDR3 in DNA: TGCAGTGCTAGAGGCAGGGTCCTATCAGGAAGGACCCAGTACTTC. Protein: CSARGRVLSGRTQYF.

V and J are TRBV9 and TRBJ1-2; maybe TRBD1 (5 bases). Deletions cut 0 bases from V and 3 bases from J, with 9 bases between. There are 14 residues in the CDR3. The V gene's germline CDR1 is SGDLS and CDR2 YYNGEE. The CDR3 DNA follows: TGTGCCAGCAGCGTAGGAGGGGTCGACTATGGCTACACCTTC. Translating it yields CASSVGGVDYGYTF.

This clonotype was recorded many times. V and J are TRBV6-6 and TRBJ2-3; tentative D call: TRBD2 (6 bases). The CDR3 has 15 residues. Germline CDR1 and CDR2: MNHNY and SVGAGI (reference sequence). Trimming shortened V by 6 bases and J by 0 bases, and 13 bases separated the two germline ends. The CDR3 protein is CASSLSGDSTDTQYF. CDR3 sequence (DNA): TGTGCCAGCAGCCTCTCGGGGGATAGCACAGATACGCAGTATTTT.

The table lists this clonotype with many counts. V and J are TRBV30 and TRBJ2-5; 7 positions match TRBD2. The J segment lost 1 base and the V segment lost 4 bases, leaving 6 bases of the junction unmatched. The CDR3 has 14 amino acids. The germline V gene encodes CDR1 GTSNPN and CDR2 SVGIG (reference sequence). The CDR3 reads CAWTLAAFQETQYF. The CDR3 nucleotides read TGTGCCTGGACCCTAGCGGCGTTCCAAGAGACCCAGTACTTC.

This chain joins TRBV6-2 or TRBV6-3 and TRBJ2-7; D remains unclear. Trimming took 8 bases from V and 2 from J, leaving 16 bases between them. CDR1 is MNHEY, CDR2 SVGEGT, per germline. This CDR3 region has 14 residues. The CDR3, as DNA: TGTGCCAGCCGATCCAGGACGTCCCCCTACGAGCAGTACTTC. Translating gives CASRSRTSPYEQYF.

This clonotype was picked up a small number of times. J is TRBJ2-3 and V is TRBV9; 7 bases match TRBD2. Per the germline V gene, CDR1 is SGDLS and CDR2 is YYNGEE. The CDR3 is 16 residues long. Trimming at V came to 0 bases and at J to 2 bases, leaving 6 bases not matched to a gene. The DNA of the CDR3 is TGTGCCAGCAGCGTAGCCCAGCGGGGATACACAGATACGCAGTATTTT. As protein: CASSVAQRGYTDTQYF.

This clonotype was seen just once. This may be a read error, as it is one base from a much larger clone. The chain combines TRBV6-6 with TRBJ2-5, with no clear D. Germline CDR1 is MNHNY and CDR2 is SVGAGI (reference sequence). Trimming pared 3 bases from V and 3 bases from J, leaving 11 bases between. The CDR3 runs to 14 residues. The CDR3 spells CASSYGLTEETQYF. The CDR3 region has the DNA TGTGCCAGCAGTTATGGGCTAACGGAAGAGACCCAGTACTTC.

This clonotype appeared many times. The chain has TRBV27 and TRBJ2-1; D remains unclear. The germline V gene has CDR1 MNHEY and CDR2 SMNVEV (reference sequence). The CDR3 has 12 amino acids. Trimming stripped 3 bases from V and 8 bases from J, with 8 bases between. The CDR3, as DNA: TGTGCCAGCAGTTTGCTGAACGATGAGCAGTTCTTC. Amino acid sequence: CASSLLNDEQFF.

This clonotype was picked up many times. The V call is TRBV19, the J call TRBJ1-2; D is perhaps TRBD1 (5 bases). CDR1 and CDR2 (germline): LNHDA, SQIVND (reference sequence). V was clipped by 5 bases and J by 4 bases, with 11 bases between them. CDR3 size: 13 residues. CDR3 DNA sequence: TGTGCCAGTAGTCCCTGGGACCTCTATGGCTACACCTTC. The encoded protein is CASSPWDLYGYTF.

This clonotype occurred many times. The V and J genes are TRBV12-3 or TRBV12-4 and TRBJ2-3; the match to TRBD1 covers 10 bases. Trimming at V came to 8 bases and at J to 5 bases, leaving 19 bases not matched to a gene. The length of the CDR3 is 18 residues. The CDR3 DNA is TGTGCCAGCGGAGCAATACCGGGACAGGGGCCTACGAGAGATACGCAGTATTTT. Its translation: CASGAIPGQGPTRDTQYF.

This clonotype was counted ten times or more. The chain employs TRBV5-5 and TRBJ2-5; D is perhaps TRBD1 (5 bases). CDR3 length equals 17 residues. V was trimmed by 4 bases and J by 2 bases, leaving 21 bases between them. CDR1 is SGHKS, CDR2 YYEKEE, per germline (reference sequence). The CDR3 region is CASSVTGVGALQETQYF. CDR3 nucleotides: TGTGCCAGCAGCGTGACGGGTGTAGGGGCTTTGCAAGAGACCCAGTACTTC.

This clonotype has a count of ten or more. The V gene is TRBV6-6, the J gene TRBJ1-1, with a weak D call TRBD1 (5 bases). Trimming pared 2 bases from V and 11 bases from J, leaving 12 bases between. Germline CDR1 MNHNY, CDR2 SVGAGI (reference sequence). The CDR3 extends over 12 amino acids. As DNA, the CDR3 is TGTGCCAGCAGTTACGTTAGGGGAGATGCTTTCTTT. Its translation is CASSYVRGDAFF.

As regards this clonotype: A clone one base away is much larger, so this may be a read error. The chain links TRBV5-1 to TRBJ2-3; TRBD2 matches 10 bases. Trimming cost V 10 bases and J 6 bases; bases outside gene matches: 14. From germline, CDR1 is SGHRS and CDR2 YFSETQ. The CDR3 has 15 residues. The CDR3 DNA reads TGCGCCGGCAACCCTAGCGGGGGAACCACCGATACGCAGTATTTT. Its protein product is CAGNPSGGTTDTQYF.

In its sample, this clonotype was seen a few times. This rearrangement joins TRBV27 to TRBJ1-3, with D possibly matching TRBD1 (6 bases). This CDR3 is built from 18 residues. Germline V gene lookup returns CDR1 MNHEY and CDR2 SMNVEV (reference sequence). The V end was cut by 3 bases, the J end by 2 bases, with 20 bases between. CDR3 DNA sequence: TGTGCCAGCAGTTTGCAGGGGAGGGTAAGAGGACCTGGAAACACCATATATTTT. Its protein product is CASSLQGRVRGPGNTIYF.

The chain links TRBV9 to TRBJ2-3, with 8 positions matching TRBD2. V shed 8 bases and J 0 bases; nucleotides not matched to a gene: 11. Germline CDR1 is SGDLS and CDR2 is YYNGEE. The CDR3 totals 16 residues. CDR3 region: CASTGGASASTDTQYF. Written as DNA, the CDR3 is TGTGCCAGTACGGGGGGGGCCTCAGCTAGCACAGATACGCAGTATTTT. The full variable domain, rest sourced from reference TRBV9 and TRBJ2-3, is DSGVTQTPKHLITATGQRVTLRCSPRSGDLSVYWYQQSLDQGLQFLIQYYNGEERAKGNILERFSAQQFPDLHSELNLSSLELGDSALYFCASTGGASASTDTQYFGPGTRLTVL.

This clonotype was observed once. A read error is possible here, since a much larger clone lies one base away. The chain combines TRBV30 with TRBJ2-7; D gene ambiguous. The V end lost 2 bases, the J end lost 8 bases, and 16 bases lay between the germline ends. Germline V gene sequence: CDR1 GTSNPN, CDR2 SVGIG (reference sequence). The CDR3 totals 13 residues. DNA for the CDR3: TGTGCCTGGAGTTCCGGACCCGGATACAAGCAGTACTTC. This translates into CAWSSGPGYKQYF.

This clonotype has a count of ten or more. The chain combines TRBV27 with TRBJ2-3; a weak D match, TRBD2 (6 bases). The CDR3 contains 14 residues. From germline, CDR1 is MNHEY and CDR2 SMNVEV (reference sequence). V was shortened by 4 bases and J by 6 bases, with 14 bases between the two germline ends. The CDR3 sequence is CASSSRLGLDTQYF. CDR3 sequence (DNA): TGTGCCAGCAGTTCACGACTAGGTCTTGATACGCAGTATTTT.

This chain joins TRBV7-9 and TRBJ2-1; TRBD2 is a possible D gene (6 bases). There are 18 residues in the CDR3. CDR1 and CDR2 from the germline V gene are SEHNR and FQNEAQ (reference sequence). V shed 1 base and J shed 3 bases, with 19 bases lying between them. The CDR3 DNA reads TGTGCCAGCAGCTTAGACTGGGAACGGGGGAGCGGCTACAATGAGCAGTTCTTC. The encoded protein is CASSLDWERGSGYNEQFF. The full variable domain, its missing parts supplied by reference TRBV7-9 and TRBJ2-1, is DTGVSQNPRHKITKRGQNVTFRCDPISEHNRLYWYRQTLGQGPEFLTYFQNEAQLEKSRLLSDRFSAERPKGSFSTLEIQRTEQGDSAMYLCASSLDWERGSGYNEQFFGPGTRLTVL.